This paragraph covers one T cell receptor (beta chain) sequence. These data come from a study of blood T cell repertoires in COVID-19. On the study more broadly: From the United States, Italy and Spain came samples of acute and convalescent COVID-19. T cells, B-cell-depleted T cells, or PBMCs provided the cDNA or gDNA that served as material.

The CDR3 sequence is 13 residues long. Germline assignment: CDR1 GTSNPN and CDR2 SVGIG (reference sequence). Germline trimming cut 0 bases from V and 8 bases from J; bases unmatched to any gene: 5. Authors' data handling: Reference gene primer amplification yielded estimated nucleated cell counts. Some clones are missing from TCRdb's copy, which holds only in-frame ones; the method was immunoSEQ multiplex PCR. That table furnishes V, J and clone size, whereas the DNA furnished D and trimming. The table records 50,000 to 70,000 clones, 88% of them present only once. The specimen sequenced was peripheral blood. The rearrangement links TRBV30 to TRBJ1-2, with TRBD1 matching 8 bases. The receptor comes from a man aged 55 to 70 with acute or convalescent COVID-19. CDR3 region: CAWSVQGAGGYTF. For the CDR3, the DNA is TGTGCCTGGAGTGTTCAGGGGGCAGGGGGCTACACCTTC.